The 23 T cell receptor beta chains listed next were all sequenced from one sample in a study of Graves' ophthalmopathy and Graves' hyperthyroidism. CDR3 regions of TCR beta were amplified from RNA transcripts. The first round was an RT-PCR with HTBI primers, and the second round was a multiplex PCR. TCRdb recomputed calls from the multiplex PCR reads with MiXCR, one row per CDR3 protein. The repertoire holds a few hundred thousand distinct CDR3 sequences, with around 16% as singletons. Material for sequencing was peripheral blood. The receptors stem from a young woman with Graves' ophthalmopathy.

This clonotype was found a few times. CDR3 in amino acids: CASSTGTGTGSQPQHF. The CDR3 DNA reads TGTGCCAGCAGTACGGGGACAGGGACGGGAAGTCAGCCCCAGCATTTT. V usage is TRBV12-3 or TRBV12-4 and J usage is TRBJ1-5; 9 positions match TRBD1. J was trimmed by 6 bases and V by 5 bases; bases with no gene match: 11. The CDR3 contains 16 residues.

This clonotype came up many times. The V and J genes are TRBV29-1 and TRBJ2-7; 12 nucleotides line up with TRBD1. J lost 6 bases, V lost 3 bases, and 6 bases had no gene match. Germline assignment: CDR1 SQVTM and CDR2 ANQGSEA. The CDR3 is made up of 14 amino acids. As DNA, the CDR3 is TGCAGCGTTGACAGAGGGACAGGGGGCGGCGAGCAGTACTTC. Residues: CSVDRGTGGGEQYF.

This clonotype was counted ten times or more. The chain uses TRBV24-1 and TRBJ2-5, with 7 nucleotides matching TRBD2. V shed 5 bases and J 5 bases; nucleotides not matched to a gene: 4. This CDR3 spans 13 amino acids. In germline, CDR1 is KGHDR, CDR2 SFDVKD. CDR3 nucleotide sequence: TGTGCCACCAGTGTTCCCGGGAGGGAGACCCAGTACTTC. Its translation is CATSVPGRETQYF.

This clonotype came up many times. The chain combines TRBV5-1 with TRBJ2-1, with 7 bases identical to TRBD2. V trimming: 4 bases; J trimming: 4 bases; junction bases outside the gene matches: 8. The CDR3 is 15 residues long. CDR1 SGHRS and CDR2 YFSETQ come from the germline V gene. The CDR3, as DNA: TGCGCCAGCAGCGAGAGGGAGGGGCCGTACAATGAGCAGTTCTTC. Protein: CASSEREGPYNEQFF.

The V gene is TRBV12-3 or TRBV12-4, the J gene TRBJ2-5, with TRBD2 as a possible D gene (5 bases). This CDR3 is 14 amino acids long. V was trimmed by 5 bases and J by 4 bases, leaving 14 bases between them. The CDR3 loop is CASSPSSGRETQYF. The CDR3 nucleotides are TGTGCCAGCAGTCCAAGCTCGGGGAGAGAGACCCAGTACTTC.

The chain is built from TRBV27 and TRBJ2-2; D may be TRBD1 (6 bases). Germline CDR1 and CDR2: MNHEY and SMNVEV (reference sequence). Trimming took 8 bases from V and 1 from J, leaving 17 bases between them. The CDR3 has 16 amino acids. This chain's CDR3 is CASHADRFMNTGELFF. For the CDR3, the DNA is TGTGCCAGCCACGCAGACAGGTTTATGAACACCGGGGAGCTGTTTTTT.

The table lists this clonotype with many counts. J is TRBJ1-6 and V is TRBV6-2 or TRBV6-3; D might be TRBD1 (6 bases). Trimming took 2 bases from V and 6 from J, leaving 11 bases between them. The CDR3 runs 15 residues. Germline-derived CDR1 and CDR2 are MNHEY and SVGEGT. The DNA of the CDR3 is TGTGCCAGCAGTTACGCGGGGGCCGGTAATTCACCCCTCCACTTT. Protein: CASSYAGAGNSPLHF.

V usage is TRBV15 and J usage is TRBJ2-7; TRBD2 matches at 7 bases. Losses at the gene ends were 5 bases for V and 1 base for J; bases not matched to a gene: 2. The CDR3 has 13 amino acids. Germline values: CDR1 LNHNV, CDR2 YYDKDF (reference sequence). The chain's CDR3 is CATSGGLSYEQYF. The DNA for the CDR3 is TGTGCCACCAGCGGGGGACTATCCTACGAGCAGTACTTC.

This clonotype was observed at least ten times. The V gene is TRBV19, the J gene TRBJ1-1, with D unresolved. Germline V lookup: CDR1 LNHDA, CDR2 SQIVND (reference sequence). The CDR3 totals 13 residues. Trimming removed 5 bases at V and 7 bases at J, with 14 bases between. The CDR3 DNA reads as TGTGCCAGTAGTGTTAAGAGCGACCTTGAAGCTTTCTTT. It translates to CASSVKSDLEAFF. Drawing the rest from reference TRBV19 and TRBJ1-1, the complete variable domain is DGGITQSPKYLFRKEGQNVTLSCEQNLNHDAMYWYRQDPGQGLRLIYYSQIVNDFQKGDIAEGYSVSREKKESFPLTVTSAQKNPTAFYLCASSVKSDLEAFFGQGTRLTVV.

This clonotype was found many times. The chain has TRBV24-1 and TRBJ1-1; a possible D gene is TRBD1 (6 bases). This CDR3 spans 14 amino acids. Germline-derived CDR1 and CDR2 are KGHDR and SFDVKD. Deletions cut 4 bases from V and 5 bases from J, with 13 bases between. CDR3 DNA sequence: TGTGCCACCAGTGAAAGACAGGTGGAGACTGAAGCTTTCTTT. Its translation is CATSERQVETEAFF.

The chain couples TRBV6-5 to TRBJ2-2; D is undetermined. Trimming left V 2 bases short and J 0 bases short, with 10 bases between. Germline CDR1 is MNHEY and CDR2 is SVGAGI. This CDR3 has 16 amino acids. The CDR3 region is CASSYPYGANTGELFF. As DNA, the CDR3 is TGTGCCAGCAGTTACCCCTATGGGGCGAACACCGGGGAGCTGTTTTTT.

In regard to this clonotype: Sequence at one end of the junction differs from germline and may be a read error. The chain employs TRBV9 and TRBJ1-1, with D uncertain. The V gene's germline CDR1 is SGDLS and CDR2 YYNGEE. This CDR3 is built from 14 residues. CDR3 sequence reads: CASSVGHPSEAILF. The CDR3, as DNA: TGTGCCAGCAGCGTAGGACACCCGAGTGAAGCCATCCTCTTT. The variable domain in full, with the rest retrieved from reference TRBV9 and TRBJ1-1, is DSGVTQTPKHLITATGQRVTLRCSPRSGDLSVYWYQQSLDQGLQFLIQYYNGEERAKGNILERFSAQQFPDLHSELNLSSLELGDSALYFCASSVGHPSEAILFGQGTRLTVV.

This clonotype was counted many times. The chain employs TRBV10-3 and TRBJ2-7; D call uncertain. This CDR3 spans 16 amino acids. The V end lost 6 bases, the J end lost 2 bases, and 20 bases lay between the germline ends. Per germline, CDR1 ENHRY and CDR2 SYGVKD. CDR3 nucleotide sequence: TGTGCCATCAGCGGGCCCCTCCAAGGATTAGCCTACGAGCAGTACTTC. This sequence encodes CAISGPLQGLAYEQYF.

This clonotype came up many times. CDR3 DNA sequence: TGTGCCAGCAGCCAAGCTACCGGGGTCACCGGGGAGCTGTTTTTT. Its translation: CASSQATGVTGELFF. This chain joins TRBV14 and TRBJ2-2; tentatively, D is TRBD2 (5 bases). The V end lost 1 base, the J end lost 4 bases, and 10 bases lay between the germline ends. The CDR3 totals 15 residues. Germline CDR1 SGHDN, CDR2 FVKESK. Together with reference TRBV14 and TRBJ2-2, the CDR3 gives the full variable domain: EAGVTQFPSHSVIEKGQTVTLRCDPISGHDNLYWYRRVMGKEIKFLLHFVKESKQDESGMPNNRFLAERTGGTYSTLKVQPAELEDSGVYFCASSQATGVTGELFFGEGSRLTVL.

This clonotype has just a few counts. This chain joins TRBV4-1 and TRBJ2-5, with 11 bases matching TRBD1. There are 16 residues in the CDR3. Germline values: CDR1 MGHRA, CDR2 YSYEKL. The V segment lost 4 bases and the J segment 1 base; nucleotides outside the gene matches: 5. CDR3 DNA sequence: TGCGCCAGCAGCCCCTGGGGACAGGGGGGCCAAGAGACCCAGTACTTC. Its protein is CASSPWGQGGQETQYF.

This clonotype was seen at least ten times. The chain employs TRBV27 and TRBJ1-1; D is uncertain. Per the germline V gene, CDR1 is MNHEY and CDR2 is SMNVEV (reference sequence). V was pared by 6 bases and J by 1 base, with 18 bases between. This CDR3 has 16 residues. CDR3 coding DNA: TGTGCCAGCAGCGAAATAGTGGGGTGGAGGAACACTGAAGCTTTCTTT. Amino acid sequence: CASSEIVGWRNTEAFF.

This clonotype was recorded at least ten times. V and J are TRBV12-5 and TRBJ2-5; a weak D match, TRBD1 (6 bases). Trimming cost V 6 bases and J 2 bases, with 13 bases left between them. The CDR3 length is 14 residues. The germline gives CDR1 LGHNT, CDR2 FRNRAP. The DNA for the CDR3 is TGTGCTAGTGGCGAGGGGACACGACAAGAGACCCAGTACTTC. Its translation: CASGEGTRQETQYF.

The J gene is TRBJ1-5, the V gene TRBV12-3 or TRBV12-4, with D perhaps TRBD1 (5 bases). V gave up 9 bases and J gave up 6 bases, with 12 bases separating them. The CDR3 is 12 amino acids. For the CDR3, the DNA is TGTGCCAGTCGGGGGGAGGGTCAGCCCCAGCATTTT. Translated, it gives CASRGEGQPQHF.

In this sample, this clonotype turned up many times. This rearrangement joins TRBV7-2 to TRBJ1-5; no definite D call. This CDR3 contains 14 residues. In germline, CDR1 is SGHTA, CDR2 FQGNSA. V was cut by 2 bases and J by 7 bases, with 12 bases left in between. The CDR3 coding sequence is TGTGCCAGCAGCTTATTGGGAGGGCAGCAGCCCCAGCATTTT. Protein sequence: CASSLLGGQQPQHF.

The J gene is TRBJ1-5, the V gene TRBV18, with TRBD1 matching over 7 bases. The germline V gene encodes CDR1 KGHSH and CDR2 LQKENI. Germline trimming cut 3 bases from V and 2 bases from J; bases unmatched to any gene: 4. The CDR3 is made up of 15 amino acids. CDR3 sequence reads: CASSPQGGGNQPQHF. The DNA of the CDR3 is TGTGCCAGCTCACCGCAGGGGGGTGGCAATCAGCCCCAGCATTTT.

The table lists this clonotype with many counts. The chain employs TRBV20-1 and TRBJ1-1; D not resolved. CDR3 length: 15 residues. Looked up from germline, CDR1 is DFQATT and CDR2 is SNEGSKA (reference sequence). V was cut by 0 bases and J by 0 bases, with 11 bases left in between. CDR3 nucleotides: TGCAGTGCTAGAGATTCTTCGGCCATGAACACTGAAGCTTTCTTT. This codes for CSARDSSAMNTEAFF.

This clonotype was recorded at least ten times. This rearrangement joins TRBV6-1 to TRBJ2-5, with D perhaps TRBD1 (6 bases). Trimming cost V 7 bases and J 7 bases, with 10 bases left between them. The CDR3 has 11 residues. Germline V gene lookup returns CDR1 MNHNS and CDR2 SASEGT. For the CDR3, the DNA is TGTGCCAGCATACTAGGGGGGACCCAGTACTTC. This gives the protein CASILGGTQYF.

The genes are TRBV6-5 and TRBJ1-6; the D is unclear. Trimming removed 4 bases from V and 3 bases from J, with 16 bases in between. The CDR3 is made up of 17 amino acids. The germline V gene encodes CDR1 MNHEY and CDR2 SVGAGI. The CDR3 loop is CASSSTHPGNYNSPLHF. The CDR3 region has the DNA TGTGCCAGCAGTTCGACACACCCGGGAAACTATAATTCACCCCTCCACTTT.